This TCR beta chain is drawn from a study of identical twins. The cDNA had a unique molecular identifier and a template-switch universal primer site. Using its own MiXCR run on the 5' RACE reads, TCRdb lists one record per CDR3 protein. The sample includes approximately 500,000 distinct CDR3 sequences, approximately 25% of them seen just once. For this clonotype: The antigen is undetermined.

Findings of the study overall: Out-of-frame alpha sequences shared between twins exhibited an excess of low generation probability.

The CDR3 is 15 residues long. Germline CDR1 reads MNHEY; CDR2 reads SMNVEV (reference sequence). V was pared by 7 bases and J by 0 bases, with 13 bases between. This sample also belongs to another study, concerning T cells expressing NK-cell markers.

The sample consisted of CD4+ T cells sorted from blood. The receptor was derived from a woman aged 18-29 years in good health. The genes are TRBV27 and TRBJ2-1; D might be TRBD2 (6 bases). The CDR3 protein is CASTSGLSSYNEQFF. DNA for the CDR3: TGTGCCAGCACTTCGGGACTTAGCTCCTACAATGAGCAGTTCTTC.